This passage covers 10 T cell receptor beta chains from one sample sequenced in a study of regulatory T cells in long-lasting Graves disease. Researchers made TCR beta libraries by using iRepertoire HTBI primers and running Arm-PCR on CDR3 regions. TCRdb analysed the multiplex PCR reads with MiXCR anew, one entry per CDR3 protein. This sample has around 500,000 distinct CDR3 sequences, with about 11% found just once. As for time point: newly diagnosed GD, antithyroid drugs for less than 3 months. PBMC-derived RNA was used for the TCR library. These same data were also listed under a study on T cells in Graves' hyperthyroidism and ophthalmopathy.

The sequencing here drew on peripheral blood mononuclear cells (PBMCs), taken at new diagnosis, from a patient treated with antithyroid drugs. The receptors were sampled from a young woman with Graves disease.

This clonotype was counted ten times or more. The chain couples TRBV28 to TRBJ1-2, with D unresolved. The V gene's germline CDR1 is MDHEN and CDR2 SYDVKM. V lost 1 base and J 2 bases, leaving 11 bases between the germline ends. This CDR3 contains 15 residues. DNA for the CDR3: TGTGCCAGCAGTTTATTTAATGGGCTAAACTATGGCTACACCTTC. Translating it yields CASSLFNGLNYGYTF.

Only a few counts were recorded for this clonotype. The V and J genes are TRBV27 and TRBJ2-7; no definite D call. V was cut by 3 bases and J by 4 bases, with 16 bases left in between. The germline V gene encodes CDR1 MNHEY and CDR2 SMNVEV (reference sequence). The CDR3 has 15 amino acids. The CDR3 DNA follows: TGTGCCAGCAGTTTTTCCCCTCAGGCCCGGTACGAGCAGTACTTC. It specifies CASSFSPQARYEQYF.

This clonotype has a count of ten or more. V usage is TRBV28 and J usage is TRBJ1-1; possible D gene TRBD1, 5 bases. Trimming left V 5 bases short and J 7 bases short, with 8 bases between. There are 11 residues in the CDR3. Germline-derived CDR1 and CDR2 are MDHEN and SYDVKM. The CDR3 sequence: CASSDRGEAFF. As DNA, the CDR3 is TGTGCCAGCAGTGATAGGGGTGAAGCTTTCTTT.

The chain recombines TRBV12-3 or TRBV12-4 with TRBJ2-2; the match to TRBD2 covers 9 bases. Trimming cost V 6 bases and J 6 bases; bases outside gene matches: 5. This CDR3 region has 14 residues. CDR3 sequence reads: CASRMTSGAGELFF. The DNA of the CDR3 is TGTGCCAGCAGGATGACTAGCGGCGCCGGGGAGCTGTTTTTT.

The chain couples TRBV11-2 to TRBJ2-3, with D perhaps TRBD2 (7 bases). The CDR3 covers 16 residues. CDR1 and CDR2 (germline): SGHAT, FQNNGV. V dropped 5 bases and J dropped 1 base, with 16 bases sitting between them. The CDR3 protein is CASSPAGAKGTDTQYF. CDR3 in DNA: TGTGCCAGCAGCCCGGCGGGGGCGAAGGGCACAGATACGCAGTATTTT.

The chain is built from TRBV13 and TRBJ2-1, with D unclear. The CDR3 contains 11 residues. V lost 5 bases, J lost 8 bases, and 7 bases lay in between. Looked up from germline, CDR1 is PRHDT and CDR2 is FYEKMQ (reference sequence). The CDR3 sequence is CASSLSDEQFF. The CDR3, as DNA: TGTGCCAGCAGCCTGTCGGATGAGCAGTTCTTC.

There are a few counts of this clonotype. The chain couples TRBV20-1 to TRBJ1-2; tentatively, D is TRBD1 (6 bases). This CDR3 has 13 residues. CDR1 is DFQATT and CDR2 is SNEGSKA in the germline V gene (reference sequence). V lost 4 bases and J lost 4, with 13 bases in between. The CDR3 region has the DNA TGCAGTGCTATTGGGGGCCTTACCTATGGCTACACCTTC. Amino acid sequence: CSAIGGLTYGYTF.

In this sample, this clonotype turned up a few times. The chain uses TRBV29-1 and TRBJ2-3; perhaps TRBD2 as D (5 bases). V shed 6 bases and J shed 0 bases, with 10 bases lying between them. The CDR3 runs 13 residues. Germline loops: CDR1 SQVTM, CDR2 ANQGSEA. The CDR3 here is CSVLRTSTDTQYF. The CDR3 region has the DNA TGCAGCGTATTGAGGACTAGCACAGATACGCAGTATTTT.

This clonotype was recorded at least ten times. V gene TRBV20-1 combines with J gene TRBJ2-1, with 13 bases matching TRBD2. J was trimmed by 9 bases and V by 3 bases; bases with no gene match: 11. This CDR3 is built from 16 residues. The germline V gene encodes CDR1 DFQATT and CDR2 SNEGSKA (reference sequence). The CDR3 sequence: CSASFPWTSGRAEQFF. The CDR3 DNA is TGCAGTGCTAGTTTTCCGTGGACTAGCGGGAGAGCTGAGCAGTTCTTC.

In its sample, this clonotype was seen many times. This sequence joins TRBV10-2 and TRBJ2-7; no clear D. Trimming removed 8 bases from V and 6 bases from J, with 8 bases in between. CDR3 size: 10 residues. Germline CDR1 and CDR2: WSHSY and SAAADI. For the CDR3, the DNA is TGCGCCAGCGGGGTGGTCGAGCAGTACTTC. Its protein is CASGVVEQYF.